The sequence of this T cell receptor (beta chain) was determined in a study of CD8 T cells in Susac syndrome. In the study overall: Patients with Susac syndrome who were sequenced included six with active disease and eight in remission. General observations from the study: Susac syndrome CD8+ repertoires were clonally expanded, most strongly in CD8+ TEMRA cells.

TEMRA cells were enriched by FACS, and CD4+ and CD8+ T cells were negatively isolated. The authors reverse transcribed roughly 0.5 to 1 ug RNA with random hexamers. With immunoSEQ multiplex PCR, TCR beta CDR3 was amplified across 54 Vbeta and 13 Jbeta. TCRdb reprocessed the immunoSEQ multiplex PCR reads with MiXCR, giving one entry per CDR3 protein. The table shows around 170,000 distinct CDR3 sequences, with around 95% occurring only once. With regard to this clonotype: Its specificity is not known.

The CDR3 consists of 17 residues. Germline V gene lookup returns CDR1 MNHEY and CDR2 SMNVEV (reference sequence). V shed 2 bases, J shed 1 base, and the junction held 7 bases outside the gene matches. V usage is TRBV27 and J usage is TRBJ2-3; 9 bases line up with TRBD2. The clonotype comes from a human donor with Susac syndrome. Sequenced: CD8+ T cells from PBMCs. DNA of the CDR3: TGTGCCAGCAGTTTACTGGCGGGAGGGCCGGGCACAGATACGCAGTATTTT. Protein product: CASSLLAGGPGTDTQYF.